This TCR beta chain stems from a study of PD-L1 blockade in urothelial cancer. In the study overall: Atezolizumab, begun by patients around 2014, was given at 1,200 mg intravenously every 3 weeks. Blood was analyzed 3 weeks (second dose) and 6 weeks after treatment start. Study-level points and caveats: Durable benefit accompanied greater 3-week expansion of tumor-associated blood clones.

Libraries were prepared by immunoSEQ multiplex PCR; TCRdb keeps only in-frame clonotypes and omits some of them. The data show 35,000 to 45,000 clones, with about 85% seen just once and approximately 2.4% held by the top ten. Comment on this clone: Its cognate antigen is unknown.

Time point here: peripheral blood 6 weeks after treatment start. Germline CDR1 and CDR2: SGHDN and FVKESK. This CDR3 has 13 residues. V lost 6 bases and J 5 bases, leaving 10 bases between the germline ends. Material: PBMCs, obtained around atezolizumab (anti-PD-L1) treatment. This rearrangement joins TRBV14 to TRBJ1-4; the D is unclear. The sequence was collected from a man aged 70 or older with urothelial cancer. For the CDR3, the DNA is TGTGCCAGCAGTTTTGCGGTGAATGAAAAACTGTTTTTT. This codes for CASSFAVNEKLFF.